The rows below give T cell receptor beta chains drawn from one sample of a study of metastatic and nonmetastatic thyroid tumors. TCRdb redid the clone calls on the PCR reads using MiXCR. The top ten clones hold approximately 7% of a sample with about 69,000 clones, 11% to 15% of them seen once. Sequencing input: blood. These TCRs come from a male donor with papillary thyroid cancer or a benign thyroid nodule (not recorded which). Some clones in this sample may be carry-over from other donors' samples. The CDR3 runs from the conserved cysteine through the conserved F or W. The order of the fields is V gene, clone size, J gene, D gene, CDR3 protein, CDR3 DNA. D genes are given only for firm matches. Sizes are listed as how often the clone was seen (once, few, many) or a class if it is expanded.

v_gene: TRBV28
abundance: few
j_gene: TRBJ1-1
d_gene: TRBD1
CDR3aa: CASSKPDRDINTEAFF
CDR3nt: TGTGCCAGCAGTAAACCCGACAGGGACATCAACACTGAAGCTTTCTTT

v_gene: TRBV19
abundance: many
j_gene: TRBJ2-6
d_gene: .
CDR3aa: CASRVRGANVLTF
CDR3nt: TGTGCCAGTAGGGTGAGAGGGGCCAACGTCCTGACTTTC

v_gene: TRBV20-1
abundance: many
j_gene: TRBJ2-1
d_gene: .
CDR3aa: CSANRVAYNEQFF
CDR3nt: TGCAGTGCTAACAGGGTGGCCTACAATGAGCAGTTCTTC

v_gene: TRBV6-2/TRBV6-3
abundance: few
j_gene: TRBJ2-3
d_gene: .
CDR3aa: CASPPFEQVTITDTQYF
CDR3nt: TGTGCCAGCCCTCCCTTTGAACAGGTCACTATCACAGATACGCAGTATTTT

v_gene: TRBV5-6
abundance: many
j_gene: TRBJ2-1
d_gene: .
CDR3aa: CASSTSRGYYNEQFF
CDR3nt: TGTGCCAGCAGCACCTCCAGGGGCTACTACAATGAGCAGTTCTTC

v_gene: TRBV6-1
abundance: many
j_gene: TRBJ2-7
d_gene: TRBD1
CDR3aa: CASSTLLQGVFEQYF
CDR3nt: TGTGCCAGCAGTACCCTGCTACAGGGGGTGTTCGAGCAGTACTTC

v_gene: TRBV6-2/TRBV6-3
abundance: many
j_gene: TRBJ1-4
d_gene: .
CDR3aa: CASSYSIQINEKLFF
CDR3nt: TGTGCCAGCAGTTACTCGATACAGATTAATGAAAAACTGTTTTTT

v_gene: TRBV6-1
abundance: many
j_gene: TRBJ2-3
d_gene: TRBD2
CDR3aa: CASSELMAGGKVDTQYF
CDR3nt: TGTGCCAGCAGTGAATTGATGGCGGGAGGGAAGGTAGATACGCAGTATTTT

v_gene: TRBV5-4
abundance: many
j_gene: TRBJ1-1
d_gene: .
CDR3aa: CASSLDWTEAFF
CDR3nt: TGTGCCAGCAGCTTGGATTGGACTGAAGCTTTCTTT

v_gene: TRBV4-1
abundance: many
j_gene: TRBJ1-6
d_gene: TRBD1
CDR3aa: CASRDYRGNNSPLHF
CDR3nt: TGCGCCAGCAGAGACTACAGGGGGAATAATTCACCCCTCCACTTT

v_gene: TRBV6-1
abundance: many
j_gene: TRBJ2-1
d_gene: .
CDR3aa: CASSPSVYNEQFF
CDR3nt: TGTGCCAGCAGTCCATCTGTGTACAATGAGCAGTTCTTC

v_gene: TRBV6-1
abundance: few
j_gene: TRBJ2-3
d_gene: TRBD2
CDR3aa: CASEAGGGTDTQYF
CDR3nt: TGTGCCAGCGAGGCGGGAGGGGGCACAGATACGCAGTATTTT

v_gene: TRBV12-3/TRBV12-4
abundance: many
j_gene: TRBJ1-2
d_gene: TRBD1
CDR3aa: CASSLGSGQNYGYTF
CDR3nt: TGTGCCAGCAGTTTAGGTTCGGGACAGAACTATGGCTACACCTTC

v_gene: TRBV7-2
abundance: once
j_gene: TRBJ2-7
d_gene: .
CDR3aa: CASSSRPGRQEEQYF
CDR3nt: TGTGCCAGCAGCTCCCGACCCGGACGACAGGAGGAGCAGTACTTC

v_gene: TRBV5-6
abundance: many
j_gene: TRBJ2-7
d_gene: TRBD1
CDR3aa: CASSPGTGGEQYF
CDR3nt: TGTGCCAGCAGCCCGGGGACAGGGGGTGAGCAGTACTTC